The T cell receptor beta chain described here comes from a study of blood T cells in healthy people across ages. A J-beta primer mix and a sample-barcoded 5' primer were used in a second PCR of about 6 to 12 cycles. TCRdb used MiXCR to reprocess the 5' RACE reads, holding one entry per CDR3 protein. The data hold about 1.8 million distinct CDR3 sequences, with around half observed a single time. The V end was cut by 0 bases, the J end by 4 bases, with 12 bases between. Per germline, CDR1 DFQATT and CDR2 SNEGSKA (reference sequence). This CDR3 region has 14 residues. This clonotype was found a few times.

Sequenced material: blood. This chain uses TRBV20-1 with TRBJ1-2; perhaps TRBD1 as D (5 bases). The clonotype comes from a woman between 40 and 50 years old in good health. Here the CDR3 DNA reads TGCAGTGCTAGAGATAAAGGACAAATCTATGGCTACACCTTC. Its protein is CSARDKGQIYGYTF.